One sample yielded the 19 T cell receptor beta chains listed below, sequenced in a study of blood T cell repertoires in COVID-19. Profiled with immunoSEQ multiplex PCR; TCRdb holds only in-frame clones, not every one. Among about 280,000 clones, 83% were seen once, and the ten largest hold around a tenth. Sequencing was performed on peripheral blood. Receptor source: a woman aged 45-59 years who had recovered from COVID-19.

This chain connects TRBV7-9 to TRBJ2-7, with 7 nucleotides matching TRBD1. Germline CDR1 and CDR2: SEHNR and FQNEAQ (reference sequence). The CDR3 is 14 residues long. Trimming removed 1 base from V and 2 bases from J; junction bases left unmatched: 2. CDR3 bases: TGTGCCAGCAGCTTAGTGGACAGGACCTACGAGCAGTACTTC. Its protein is CASSLVDRTYEQYF.

V gene TRBV3-1 (or the pseudogene TRBV3-2) combines with J gene TRBJ1-1; 8 nucleotides line up with TRBD1. Germline V gene sequence: CDR1 LGHDT, CDR2 YNNKEL (reference sequence). V shed 1 base and J 0 bases; nucleotides not matched to a gene: 4. The CDR3 sequence is 16 residues long. The CDR3 sequence is CASSQGPGGMNTEAFF. The CDR3 bases are TGTGCCAGCAGCCAAGGGCCAGGGGGCATGAACACTGAAGCTTTCTTT.

This clone came up many times. The J gene is TRBJ1-4, the V gene TRBV19; a possible D gene is TRBD1 (5 bases). V was trimmed by 8 bases and J by 0 bases, leaving 13 bases between them. This CDR3 is built from 15 residues. The germline gives CDR1 LNHDA, CDR2 SQIVND (reference sequence). CDR3 nucleotides: TGTGCCAGTCTCCGGGGGGGAGCAACTAATGAAAAACTGTTTTTT. Protein sequence: CASLRGGATNEKLFF. Full variable domain (rest looked up from reference TRBV19 and TRBJ1-4): DGGITQSPKYLFRKEGQNVTLSCEQNLNHDAMYWYRQDPGQGLRLIYYSQIVNDFQKGDIAEGYSVSREKKESFPLTVTSAQKNPTAFYLCASLRGGATNEKLFFGSGTQLSVL.

The chain couples TRBV28 to TRBJ2-2; TRBD1 agrees at 7 bases. This CDR3 spans 15 amino acids. Germline CDR1 MDHEN, CDR2 SYDVKM. V lost 7 bases and J lost 4; bases outside the gene matches: 9. The CDR3 nucleotides read TGTGCCAGCATTCCGGGACAGAGTTCCACCGGGGAGCTGTTTTTT. Protein product: CASIPGQSSTGELFF.

This sequence joins TRBV4-3 and TRBJ2-2, with 7 positions matching TRBD2. Trimming cost V 4 bases and J 4 bases; bases outside gene matches: 3. CDR3 length: 14 amino acids. Germline V lookup: CDR1 LGHNA, CDR2 YSLEER. The CDR3 loop is CASSPERGTGELFF. The CDR3 nucleotides read TGCGCCAGCAGCCCGGAGCGGGGCACCGGGGAGCTGTTTTTT.

The CDR3 is CSASEGLAQETQYF. The CDR3 DNA sequence: TGCAGTGCTAGTGAGGGACTAGCCCAGGAGACCCAGTACTTC. V is TRBV20-1 and J is TRBJ2-5; TRBD2 matches at 9 bases. Germline V CDR1 and CDR2: DFQATT, SNEGSKA (reference sequence). There are 14 residues in the CDR3. V gave up 3 bases and J gave up 5 bases; unmatched junction bases: 7.

The genes are TRBV4-3 and TRBJ2-1; D gene uncertain. The CDR3 sequence is 15 residues long. Trimming cost V 0 bases and J 8 bases, with 14 bases left between them. Germline V gives CDR1 LGHNA, CDR2 YSLEER. The CDR3 is CASSQDHSPSDEQFF. The CDR3 coding sequence is TGCGCCAGCAGCCAAGATCATAGCCCATCGGATGAGCAGTTCTTC.

This clone was seen just once. The chain joins TRBV30 to TRBJ2-7; TRBD1 matches 10 bases. Per the germline V gene, CDR1 is GTSNPN and CDR2 is SVGIG (reference sequence). The CDR3 extends over 13 amino acids. V shed 2 bases, J shed 6 bases, and the junction held 4 bases outside the gene matches. Here the CDR3 DNA reads TGTGCCTGGAGTTGGGACAGGGGCGGCGAGCAGTACTTC. Protein product: CAWSWDRGGEQYF.

The chain recombines TRBV3-1 (or the pseudogene TRBV3-2) with TRBJ1-1; D is ambiguous. V lost 4 bases to trimming and J lost 1 base, with 10 bases between them. The length of the CDR3 is 14 residues. Germline CDR1 is LGHDT and CDR2 is YNNKEL (reference sequence). CDR3 nucleotide sequence: TGTGCCAGCAGCCGCCGGGATACGAACACTGAAGCTTTCTTT. Translated: CASSRRDTNTEAFF.

V and J are TRBV28 and TRBJ1-4, with 10 positions matching TRBD1. V was pared by 8 bases and J by 7 bases, with 7 bases of the junction left unmatched. Looked up from germline, CDR1 is MDHEN and CDR2 is SYDVKM. CDR3 size: 14 residues. For the CDR3, the DNA is TGTGCCAGCCATCCGACAGGGGGCTTTGAAAAACTGTTTTTT. It codes for CASHPTGGFEKLFF.

V usage is TRBV24-1 and J usage is TRBJ1-2; TRBD1 matches at 11 bases. V dropped 4 bases and J dropped 2; count of bases not matched to a gene: 5. The CDR3 spans 16 residues. The germline V gene has CDR1 KGHDR and CDR2 SFDVKD. The CDR3 sequence is CATSDPGTGGNYGYTF. The CDR3, as DNA: TGTGCCACCAGTGACCCCGGGACAGGGGGAAACTATGGCTACACCTTC.

The chain joins TRBV9 to TRBJ2-3, with 9 bases matching TRBD1. J gave up 2 bases and V 2 bases, and 12 bases lay outside the gene matches. The germline gives CDR1 SGDLS, CDR2 YYNGEE. This CDR3 contains 18 residues. CDR3 DNA: TGTGCCAGCAGCGTGGGGTGGGACAGGGCTTTTTTCACAGATACGCAGTATTTT. Encoded protein: CASSVGWDRAFFTDTQYF.

V usage is TRBV12-3 or TRBV12-4 and J usage is TRBJ1-5; no definite D call. The V end was cut by 3 bases, the J end by 3 bases, with 6 bases between. This CDR3 is 13 amino acids long. CDR3 residues: CASSFTDNQPQHF. For the CDR3, the DNA is TGTGCCAGCAGTTTTACTGACAATCAGCCCCAGCATTTT.

The chain recombines TRBV6-5 with TRBJ2-7; TRBD1 matches at 8 bases. The CDR3 is 14 residues long. Trimming cost V 6 bases and J 5 bases; bases outside gene matches: 9. The germline V gene has CDR1 MNHEY and CDR2 SVGAGI. The CDR3 coding sequence is TGTGCCAGCAGCCCCACGGACAGGGCCCACGAGCAGTACTTC. It codes for CASSPTDRAHEQYF.

The rearrangement joins TRBV4-2 to TRBJ2-2, with 9 nucleotides matching TRBD1. The CDR3 covers 17 residues. In germline, CDR1 is LGHNA, CDR2 YNFKEQ. Trimming took 0 bases from V and 5 from J; bases not matched to a gene: 7. The CDR3 coding sequence is TGTGCCAGCAGCCAAGATAACTACAGGGGGCGAACCGGGGAGCTGTTTTTT. Translation: CASSQDNYRGRTGELFF.

The V call is TRBV7-2, the J call TRBJ2-5, with TRBD1 matching over 7 bases. The germline CDR1 and CDR2 sequences are SGHTA and FQGNSA. V gave up 4 bases and J gave up 3 bases; unmatched junction bases: 2. The CDR3 covers 13 residues. The CDR3 loop reads CASSWDREETQYF. CDR3 nucleotides: TGTGCCAGCAGCTGGGACAGAGAAGAGACCCAGTACTTC.

This chain joins TRBV2 and TRBJ2-3, with TRBD2 identical over 8 bases. Germline V gene lookup returns CDR1 SNHLY and CDR2 FYNNEI. The junction had 7 bases not matched to a gene; V was cut back by 6 bases and J by 2 bases. There are 15 residues in the CDR3. CDR3 region: CASRTERGITDTQYF. CDR3 DNA sequence: TGTGCCAGCAGGACTGAGCGGGGGATCACAGATACGCAGTATTTT.

The rearrangement uses TRBV5-4 and TRBJ2-3; 14 bases match TRBD2. This CDR3 spans 17 amino acids. Unmatched junction bases numbered 3, after V lost 2 bases and J lost 1 base. Germline-derived CDR1 and CDR2 are SGHNT and YYREEE (reference sequence). CDR3 residues: CASSFRLAGGGTDTQYF. The CDR3 DNA follows: TGTGCCAGCAGCTTTCGACTAGCGGGGGGGGGCACAGATACGCAGTATTTT.

The gene calls are TRBV27 and TRBJ1-4; 8 bases fit TRBD1. V shed 5 bases and J 8 bases; nucleotides not matched to a gene: 7. In germline, CDR1 is MNHEY, CDR2 SMNVEV (reference sequence). This CDR3 comprises 14 residues. DNA of the CDR3: TGTGCCAGCAGTCTGACAGGGGTTCAGGAAAAACTGTTTTTT. Its translation: CASSLTGVQEKLFF.